A selection of T cell receptor beta chains follows, all from one sample in a study of Ad26.COV2.S vaccination and SARS-CoV-2 variants. Clones were read by immunoSEQ multiplex PCR, and TCRdb kept only the in-frame ones, dropping some. This sample has some 390,000 clones, with approximately 91% found just once. The sample was peripheral blood, taken in a trial of Ad26.COV2.S vaccine versus placebo. The receptor source for this set is a person between 18 and 59 years old who received the Ad26.COV2.S COVID-19 vaccine or a placebo. The CDR3 runs from the conserved cysteine through the conserved F or W. The D gene is left open where the match is weak. Size is omitted from some rows. Given values are once, few, many or a class for expanded clones.

CDR3 protein: CASSVTLRDTQYF
CDR3 DNA: TGTGCCAGCAGTGTCACCCTCCGGGATACGCAGTATTTT
D gene: .
V gene: TRBV7-2
clone size: .
J gene: TRBJ2-3

CDR3 protein: CASSLTVGTNNSPLHF
CDR3 DNA: TGTGCCAGCAGCTTAACGGTGGGCACCAACAATTCACCCCTCCACTTT
D gene: .
V gene: TRBV7-3
clone size: few
J gene: TRBJ1-6

CDR3 protein: CASSLGNLGNTIYF
CDR3 DNA: TGTGCCAGCAGTTTAGGCAACCTAGGAAACACCATATATTTT
D gene: .
V gene: TRBV28
clone size: .
J gene: TRBJ1-3

CDR3 protein: CASSSDDGTGELFF
CDR3 DNA: TGTGCCAGCAGCTCCGACGACGGTACCGGGGAGCTGTTTTTT
D gene: .
V gene: TRBV5-5
clone size: .
J gene: TRBJ2-2

CDR3 protein: CASSPGTGGSYEQYF
CDR3 DNA: TGTGCCAGTAGCCCCGGGACAGGGGGATCCTACGAGCAGTACTTC
D gene: TRBD1
V gene: TRBV19
clone size: .
J gene: TRBJ2-7

CDR3 protein: CASSPRGASGDNEQFF
CDR3 DNA: TGCGCCAGCAGCCCGCGGGGGGCTAGCGGGGACAATGAGCAGTTCTTC
D gene: TRBD2
V gene: TRBV4-1
clone size: .
J gene: TRBJ2-1

CDR3 protein: CASSYTGRASGTRTGELFF
CDR3 DNA: TGTGCCAGCAGTTACACAGGGCGGGCTAGCGGGACGAGAACCGGGGAGCTGTTTTTT
D gene: TRBD2
V gene: TRBV6-2/TRBV6-3
clone size: .
J gene: TRBJ2-2

CDR3 protein: CSAPDRVADTQYF
CDR3 DNA: TGCAGCGCCCCGGACAGGGTAGCAGATACGCAGTATTTT
D gene: TRBD1
V gene: TRBV29-1
clone size: .
J gene: TRBJ2-3

CDR3 protein: CASSGASFSGANVLTF
CDR3 DNA: TGCGCCAGCAGTGGGGCCAGCTTCTCTGGGGCCAACGTCCTGACTTTC
D gene: .
V gene: TRBV10-2
clone size: .
J gene: TRBJ2-6

CDR3 protein: CASRPGQGPYEQYF
CDR3 DNA: TGTGCCAGCCGACCGGGACAGGGGCCCTACGAGCAGTACTTC
D gene: TRBD1
V gene: TRBV18
clone size: .
J gene: TRBJ2-7

CDR3 protein: CASSATTGLRTGELFF
CDR3 DNA: TGTGCCAGCAGCGCAACGACAGGGCTTAGAACCGGGGAGCTGTTTTTT
D gene: TRBD1
V gene: TRBV9
clone size: .
J gene: TRBJ2-2

CDR3 protein: CASSLEQNNSPLHF
CDR3 DNA: TGTGCCAGCAGCTTGGAACAGAATAATTCACCCCTCCACTTT
D gene: .
V gene: TRBV7-9
clone size: .
J gene: TRBJ1-6

CDR3 protein: CSAQGGIRVDTQYF
CDR3 DNA: TGCAGCGCCCAAGGCGGTATACGGGTAGATACGCAGTATTTT
D gene: .
V gene: TRBV29-1
clone size: .
J gene: TRBJ2-3

CDR3 protein: CASSEAMTTDTQYF
CDR3 DNA: TGTGCCAGCAGTGAAGCTATGACCACAGATACGCAGTATTTT
D gene: .
V gene: TRBV2
clone size: .
J gene: TRBJ2-3

CDR3 protein: CASSLDHEQYF
CDR3 DNA: TGTGCCAGCAGCTTGGACCACGAGCAGTACTTC
D gene: .
V gene: TRBV5-5
clone size: .
J gene: TRBJ2-7

CDR3 protein: CASSLARGRGYEQYF
CDR3 DNA: TGTGCCAGCAGTTTAGCCAGGGGGCGGGGCTACGAGCAGTACTTC
D gene: TRBD1
V gene: TRBV27
clone size: .
J gene: TRBJ2-7

CDR3 protein: CASSLFYEQYF
CDR3 DNA: TGTGCCAGCAGCTTATTCTACGAGCAGTACTTC
D gene: .
V gene: TRBV11-3
clone size: .
J gene: TRBJ2-7

CDR3 protein: CASSSPSGRVHEQFF
CDR3 DNA: TGTGCCAGCAGCTCCCCTAGCGGGAGGGTCCATGAGCAGTTCTTC
D gene: TRBD2
V gene: TRBV7-8
clone size: few
J gene: TRBJ2-1

CDR3 protein: CAISEEVGVYGYTF
CDR3 DNA: TGTGCCATCAGTGAGGAGGTAGGGGTCTATGGCTACACCTTC
D gene: .
V gene: TRBV10-3
clone size: few
J gene: TRBJ1-2

CDR3 protein: CASSSDMSGSLHF
CDR3 DNA: TGTGCCAGCAGTTCCGACATGTCTGGGAGTCTCCACTTT
D gene: .
V gene: TRBV28
clone size: few
J gene: TRBJ1-6

CDR3 protein: CASSLATGTGGYNEQFF
CDR3 DNA: TGTGCCAGCAGCTTGGCCACCGGGACAGGGGGTTACAATGAGCAGTTCTTC
D gene: TRBD1
V gene: TRBV5-6
clone size: .
J gene: TRBJ2-1

CDR3 protein: CASTPGRASYEQYF
CDR3 DNA: TGTGCCAGCACCCCAGGACGAGCCTCCTACGAGCAGTACTTC
D gene: .
V gene: TRBV11-3
clone size: .
J gene: TRBJ2-7

CDR3 protein: CASSLFAGYDEQFF
CDR3 DNA: TGTGCCAGCAGCTTATTCGCGGGGTACGATGAGCAGTTCTTC
D gene: .
V gene: TRBV11-2
clone size: .
J gene: TRBJ2-1

CDR3 protein: CASSREGNYGYTF
CDR3 DNA: TGTGCCAGCAGCCGAGAGGGGAATTATGGCTACACCTTC
D gene: .
V gene: TRBV7-9
clone size: .
J gene: TRBJ1-2

CDR3 protein: CASSSGTGFNYGYTF
CDR3 DNA: TGTGCCAGCAGCTCCGGGACAGGGTTCAACTATGGCTACACCTTC
D gene: TRBD1
V gene: TRBV3-1/TRBV3-2
clone size: few
J gene: TRBJ1-2

CDR3 protein: CASSSTDVDTQYF
CDR3 DNA: TGTGCCAGCAGCTCGACAGACGTCGATACGCAGTATTTT
D gene: .
V gene: TRBV7-9
clone size: once
J gene: TRBJ2-3

CDR3 protein: CSASRTSGGNEQFF
CDR3 DNA: TGCAGTGCTAGTAGAACTAGCGGGGGCAATGAGCAGTTCTTC
D gene: TRBD2
V gene: TRBV20-1
clone size: .
J gene: TRBJ2-1

CDR3 protein: CASSLAHQPQHF
CDR3 DNA: TGTGCCAGCAGTTTAGCGCATCAGCCCCAGCATTTT
D gene: .
V gene: TRBV12-3/TRBV12-4
clone size: .
J gene: TRBJ1-5

CDR3 protein: CASSGTGVTEAFF
CDR3 DNA: TGTGCCAGCTCCGGGACAGGGGTCACTGAAGCTTTCTTT
D gene: TRBD1
V gene: TRBV12-3/TRBV12-4
clone size: .
J gene: TRBJ1-1

CDR3 protein: CASSRQSSTLYSNQPQHF
CDR3 DNA: TGTGCCAGCAGCAGACAGTCCTCGACCCTTTATAGCAATCAGCCCCAGCATTTT
D gene: .
V gene: TRBV28
clone size: .
J gene: TRBJ1-5

CDR3 protein: CASSPSGLAGVTPYNEQFF
CDR3 DNA: TGTGCCAGCAGCCCCTCAGGACTAGCGGGAGTTACCCCCTACAATGAGCAGTTCTTC
D gene: TRBD2
V gene: TRBV5-6
clone size: .
J gene: TRBJ2-1

CDR3 protein: CASSLGPELAANYGYTF
CDR3 DNA: TGTGCCAGCAGCTTGGGGCCCGAGTTGGCAGCTAACTATGGCTACACCTTC
D gene: .
V gene: TRBV5-4
clone size: .
J gene: TRBJ1-2

CDR3 protein: CASSFGVPNSPLHF
CDR3 DNA: TGTGCCAGCAGTTTCGGGGTACCCAATTCACCCCTCCACTTT
D gene: .
V gene: TRBV28
clone size: few
J gene: TRBJ1-6

CDR3 protein: CASSLIQAGANVLTF
CDR3 DNA: TGTGCCAGCAGTTTAATACAGGCTGGGGCCAACGTCCTGACTTTC
D gene: .
V gene: TRBV27
clone size: .
J gene: TRBJ2-6

CDR3 protein: CASSETGTRGEKLFF
CDR3 DNA: TGTGCCAGCAGTGAAACAGGCACTAGGGGTGAAAAACTGTTTTTT
D gene: .
V gene: TRBV28
clone size: .
J gene: TRBJ1-4

CDR3 protein: CAIRSGRAGGELFF
CDR3 DNA: TGTGCCATCAGAAGCGGGAGGGCTGGCGGGGAGCTGTTTTTT
D gene: TRBD2
V gene: TRBV10-3
clone size: .
J gene: TRBJ2-2

CDR3 protein: CASSNNLLVAPINQYYNEQFF
CDR3 DNA: TGTGCCAGCAGCAATAACCTTTTAGTAGCACCTATTAATCAGTACTACAATGAGCAGTTCTTC
D gene: .
V gene: TRBV21-1
clone size: .
J gene: TRBJ2-1

CDR3 protein: CASSLSDRELYEQYF
CDR3 DNA: TGTGCCAGCAGTCTCAGCGACAGGGAGTTGTACGAGCAGTACTTC
D gene: TRBD1
V gene: TRBV28
clone size: .
J gene: TRBJ2-7

CDR3 protein: CASSQAQPTTIRQALNYGYTF
CDR3 DNA: TGCGCCAGCAGCCAAGCGCAGCCCACGACAATCAGACAGGCACTTAACTATGGCTACACCTTC
D gene: .
V gene: TRBV4-1
clone size: few
J gene: TRBJ1-2

CDR3 protein: CASRRAVTGELFF
CDR3 DNA: TGCGCCAGTAGGCGGGCAGTCACCGGGGAGCTGTTTTTT
D gene: .
V gene: TRBV5-1
clone size: .
J gene: TRBJ2-2

CDR3 protein: CASSRSNNEQFF
CDR3 DNA: TGCGCCAGCAGCCGCAGCAACAATGAGCAGTTCTTC
D gene: .
V gene: TRBV5-1
clone size: .
J gene: TRBJ2-1